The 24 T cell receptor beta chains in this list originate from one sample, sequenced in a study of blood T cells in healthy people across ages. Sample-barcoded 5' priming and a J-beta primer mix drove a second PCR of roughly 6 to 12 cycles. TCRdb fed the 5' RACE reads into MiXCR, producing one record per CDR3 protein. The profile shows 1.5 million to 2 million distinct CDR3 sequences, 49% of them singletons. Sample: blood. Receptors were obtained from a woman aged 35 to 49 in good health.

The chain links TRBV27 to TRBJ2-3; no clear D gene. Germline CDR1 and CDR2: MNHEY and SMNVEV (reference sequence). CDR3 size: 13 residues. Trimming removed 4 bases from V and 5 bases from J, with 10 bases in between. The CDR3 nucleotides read TGTGCCAGCAGTTACGCGTTAAGAGATACGCAGTATTTT. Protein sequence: CASSYALRDTQYF.

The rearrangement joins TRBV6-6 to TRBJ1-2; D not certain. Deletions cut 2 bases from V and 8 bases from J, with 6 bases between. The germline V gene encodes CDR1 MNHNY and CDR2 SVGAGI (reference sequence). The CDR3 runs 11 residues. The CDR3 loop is CASSYGEGYTF. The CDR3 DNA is TGTGCCAGCAGTTACGGAGAAGGCTACACCTTC.

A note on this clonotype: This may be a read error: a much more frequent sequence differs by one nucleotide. Written as DNA, the CDR3 is TGTGCCAGCAGCGTGTTGGAACGGAGCAATGAGCAGTTCTTC. This codes for CASSVLERSNEQFF. The rearrangement uses TRBV7-2 and TRBJ2-1; D ambiguous. The CDR3 is made up of 14 amino acids. The ends were cut back, 5 bases at V and 6 bases at J, with 14 bases in the middle. CDR1 and CDR2 from the germline V gene are SGHTA and FQGNSA.

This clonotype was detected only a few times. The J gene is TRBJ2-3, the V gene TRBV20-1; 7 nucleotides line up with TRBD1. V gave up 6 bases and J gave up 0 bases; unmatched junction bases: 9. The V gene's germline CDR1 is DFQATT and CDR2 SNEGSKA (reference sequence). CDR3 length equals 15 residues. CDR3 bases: TGCAGTGCGACTCTCTGGGACAGTAGCACAGATACGCAGTATTTT. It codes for CSATLWDSSTDTQYF.

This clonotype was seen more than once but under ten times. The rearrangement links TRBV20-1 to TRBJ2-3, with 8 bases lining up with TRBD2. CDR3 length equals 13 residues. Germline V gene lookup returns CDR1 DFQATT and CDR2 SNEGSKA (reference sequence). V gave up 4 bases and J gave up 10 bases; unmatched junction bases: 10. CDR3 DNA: TGCAGTGCTAACAGCGGGAGTGCCTCTGCGCAGTATTTT. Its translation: CSANSGSASAQYF.

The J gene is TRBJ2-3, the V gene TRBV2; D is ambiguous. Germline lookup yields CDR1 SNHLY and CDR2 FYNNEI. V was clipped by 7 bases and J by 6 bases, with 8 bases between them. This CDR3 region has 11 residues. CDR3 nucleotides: TGTGCCAGCACCTACATGGATACGCAGTATTTT. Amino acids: CASTYMDTQYF.

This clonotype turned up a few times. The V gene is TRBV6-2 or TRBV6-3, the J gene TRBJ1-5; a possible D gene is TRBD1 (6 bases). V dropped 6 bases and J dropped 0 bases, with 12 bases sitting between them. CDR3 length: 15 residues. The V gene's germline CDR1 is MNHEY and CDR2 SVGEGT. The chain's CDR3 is CASSRTAYSNQPQHF. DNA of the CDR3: TGTGCCAGCAGCCGGACAGCTTATAGCAATCAGCCCCAGCATTTT.

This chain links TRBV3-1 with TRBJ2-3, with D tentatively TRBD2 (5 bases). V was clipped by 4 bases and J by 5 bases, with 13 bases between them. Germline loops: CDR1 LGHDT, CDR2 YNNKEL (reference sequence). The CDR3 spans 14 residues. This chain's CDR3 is CASSLRREKDTQYF. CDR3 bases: TGTGCCAGCAGCCTACGACGGGAAAAAGATACGCAGTATTTT.

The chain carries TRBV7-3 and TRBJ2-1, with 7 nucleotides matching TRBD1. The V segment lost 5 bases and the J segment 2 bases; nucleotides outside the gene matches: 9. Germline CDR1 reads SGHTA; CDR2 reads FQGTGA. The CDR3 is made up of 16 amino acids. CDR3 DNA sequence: TGTGCCAGCAGCCAAACTCGACAGGGCGCCTACAATGAGCAGTTCTTC. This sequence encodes CASSQTRQGAYNEQFF.

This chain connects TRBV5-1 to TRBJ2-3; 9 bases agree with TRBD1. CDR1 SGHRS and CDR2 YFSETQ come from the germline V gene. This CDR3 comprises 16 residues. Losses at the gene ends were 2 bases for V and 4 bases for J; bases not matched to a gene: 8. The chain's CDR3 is CASSFQGQGNSDTQYF. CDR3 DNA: TGCGCCAGCAGCTTTCAAGGACAGGGGAATTCAGATACGCAGTATTTT.

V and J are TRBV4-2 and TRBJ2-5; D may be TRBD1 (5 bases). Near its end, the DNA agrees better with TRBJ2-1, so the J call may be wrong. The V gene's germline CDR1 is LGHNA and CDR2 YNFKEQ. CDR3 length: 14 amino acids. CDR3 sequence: CASSQAGQQETQFF. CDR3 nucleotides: TGTGCCAGCAGCCAAGCCGGACAACAAGAGACCCAGTTCTTC.

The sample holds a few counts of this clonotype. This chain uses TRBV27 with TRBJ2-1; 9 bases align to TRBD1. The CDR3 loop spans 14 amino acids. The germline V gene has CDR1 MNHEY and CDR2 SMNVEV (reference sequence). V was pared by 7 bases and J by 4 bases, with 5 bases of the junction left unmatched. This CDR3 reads CASTRQGEYNEQFF. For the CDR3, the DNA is TGTGCCAGCACTAGACAGGGGGAGTACAATGAGCAGTTCTTC.

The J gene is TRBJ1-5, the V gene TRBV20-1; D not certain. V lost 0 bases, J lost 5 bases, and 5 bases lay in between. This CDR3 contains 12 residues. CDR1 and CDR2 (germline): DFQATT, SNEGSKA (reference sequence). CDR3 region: CSARDTDQPQHF. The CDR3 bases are TGCAGTGCTAGAGATACCGATCAGCCCCAGCATTTT.

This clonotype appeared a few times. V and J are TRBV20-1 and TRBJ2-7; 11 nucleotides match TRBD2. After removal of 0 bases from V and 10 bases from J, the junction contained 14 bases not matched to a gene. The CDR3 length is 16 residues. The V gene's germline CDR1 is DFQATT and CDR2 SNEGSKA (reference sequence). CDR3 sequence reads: CSARDIGTSGLGTQYF. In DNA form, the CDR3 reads TGCAGTGCTAGAGACATCGGGACTAGCGGTCTTGGAACCCAGTACTTC.

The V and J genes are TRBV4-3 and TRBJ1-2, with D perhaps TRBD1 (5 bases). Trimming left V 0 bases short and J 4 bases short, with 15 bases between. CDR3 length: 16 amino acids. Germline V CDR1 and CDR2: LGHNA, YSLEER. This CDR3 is CASSQDTQGATYGYTF. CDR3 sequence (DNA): TGCGCCAGCAGCCAAGATACCCAGGGCGCTACCTATGGCTACACCTTC.

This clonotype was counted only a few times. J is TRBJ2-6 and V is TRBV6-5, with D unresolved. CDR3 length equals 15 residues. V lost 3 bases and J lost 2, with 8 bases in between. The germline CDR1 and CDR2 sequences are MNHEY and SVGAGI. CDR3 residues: CASSYEKTGANVLTF. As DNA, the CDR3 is TGTGCCAGCAGTTATGAGAAAACTGGGGCCAACGTCCTGACTTTC.

This CDR3 is CASKSGTSGGQQFF. DNA for the CDR3: TGTGCCAGCAAATCGGGGACTAGCGGGGGGCAGCAGTTCTTC. The V call is TRBV2, the J call TRBJ2-1; TRBD2 aligns across 15 bases. Germline loops: CDR1 SNHLY, CDR2 FYNNEI. V was clipped by 7 bases and J by 11 bases; unmatched bases: 6. There are 14 residues in the CDR3.

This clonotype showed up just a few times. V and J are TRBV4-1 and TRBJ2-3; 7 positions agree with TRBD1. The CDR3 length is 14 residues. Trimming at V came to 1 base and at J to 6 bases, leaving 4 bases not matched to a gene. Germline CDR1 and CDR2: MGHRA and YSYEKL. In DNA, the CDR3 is TGCGCCAGCAGCCAAGGACAGGGCAGGGATACGCAGTATTTT. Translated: CASSQGQGRDTQYF.

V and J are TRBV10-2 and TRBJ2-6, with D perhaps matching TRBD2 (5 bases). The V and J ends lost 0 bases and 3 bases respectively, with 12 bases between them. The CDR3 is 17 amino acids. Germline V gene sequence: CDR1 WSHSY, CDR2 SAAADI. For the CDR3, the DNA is TGCGCCAGCAGTGAGTCGGCGGGTCTGGGTGGGGCCAACGTCCTGACTTTC. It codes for CASSESAGLGGANVLTF.

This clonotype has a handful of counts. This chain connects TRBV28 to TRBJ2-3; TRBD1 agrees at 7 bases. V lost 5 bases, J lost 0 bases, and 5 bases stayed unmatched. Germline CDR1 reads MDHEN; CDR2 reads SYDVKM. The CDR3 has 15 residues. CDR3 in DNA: TGTGCCAGCAGTGACAGGGTCCCTAGCACAGATACGCAGTATTTT. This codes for CASSDRVPSTDTQYF.

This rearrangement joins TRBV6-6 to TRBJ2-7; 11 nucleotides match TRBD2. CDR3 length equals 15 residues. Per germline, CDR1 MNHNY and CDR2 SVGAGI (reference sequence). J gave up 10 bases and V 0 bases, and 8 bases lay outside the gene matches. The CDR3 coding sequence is TGTGCCAGCAGTTACTCTCCGGGACTAGCGGAAGTTCAGTACTTC. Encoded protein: CASSYSPGLAEVQYF.

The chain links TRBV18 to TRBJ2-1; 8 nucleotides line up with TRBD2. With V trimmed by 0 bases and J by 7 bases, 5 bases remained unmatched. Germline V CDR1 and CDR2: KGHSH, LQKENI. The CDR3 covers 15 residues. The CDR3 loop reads CASSPPPGGLNEQFF. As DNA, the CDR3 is TGTGCCAGCTCACCACCCCCGGGGGGGCTTAATGAGCAGTTCTTC.

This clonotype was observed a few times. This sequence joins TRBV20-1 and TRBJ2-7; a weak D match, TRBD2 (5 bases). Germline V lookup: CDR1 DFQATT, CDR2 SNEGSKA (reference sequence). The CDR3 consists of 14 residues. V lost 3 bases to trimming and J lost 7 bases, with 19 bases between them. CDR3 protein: CSARARQAAGEQYF. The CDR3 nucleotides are TGCAGTGCTAGGGCCCGGCAGGCGGCGGGTGAGCAGTACTTC.

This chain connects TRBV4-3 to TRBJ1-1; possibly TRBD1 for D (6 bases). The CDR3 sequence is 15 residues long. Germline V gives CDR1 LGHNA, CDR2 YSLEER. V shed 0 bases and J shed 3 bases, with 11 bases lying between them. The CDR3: CASSQDQAGDTEAFF. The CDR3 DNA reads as TGCGCCAGCAGCCAAGATCAGGCAGGGGACACTGAAGCTTTCTTT.